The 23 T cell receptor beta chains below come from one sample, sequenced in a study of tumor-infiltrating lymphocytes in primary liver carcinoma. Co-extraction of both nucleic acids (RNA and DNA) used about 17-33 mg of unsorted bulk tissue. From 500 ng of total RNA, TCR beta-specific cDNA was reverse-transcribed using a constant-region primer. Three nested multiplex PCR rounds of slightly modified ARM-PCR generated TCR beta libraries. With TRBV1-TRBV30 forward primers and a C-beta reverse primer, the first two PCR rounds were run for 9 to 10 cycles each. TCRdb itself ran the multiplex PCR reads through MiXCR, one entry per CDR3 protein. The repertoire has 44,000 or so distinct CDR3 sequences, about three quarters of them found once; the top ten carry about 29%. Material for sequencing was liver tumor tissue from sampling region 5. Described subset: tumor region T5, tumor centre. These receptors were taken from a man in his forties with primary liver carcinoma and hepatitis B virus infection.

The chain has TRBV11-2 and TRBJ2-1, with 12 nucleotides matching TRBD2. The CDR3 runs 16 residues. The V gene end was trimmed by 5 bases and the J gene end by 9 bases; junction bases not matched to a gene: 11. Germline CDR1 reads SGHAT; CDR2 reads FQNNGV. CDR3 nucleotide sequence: TGTGCCAGCAGCCCTACTATGACTAGCGGGAGAGGTGAGCAGTTCTTC. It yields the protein CASSPTMTSGRGEQFF.

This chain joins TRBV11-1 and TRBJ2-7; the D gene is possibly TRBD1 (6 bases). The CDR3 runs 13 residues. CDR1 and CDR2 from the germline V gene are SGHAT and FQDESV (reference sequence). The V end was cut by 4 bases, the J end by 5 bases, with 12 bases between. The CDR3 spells CASSCQGFNEQYF. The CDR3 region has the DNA TGTGCCAGCAGCTGCCAGGGGTTTAACGAGCAGTACTTC.

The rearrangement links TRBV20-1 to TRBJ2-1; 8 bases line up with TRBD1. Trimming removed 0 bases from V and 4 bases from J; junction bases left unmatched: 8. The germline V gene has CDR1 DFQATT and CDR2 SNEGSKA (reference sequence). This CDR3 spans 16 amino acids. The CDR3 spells CSARDLRTGQYNEQFF. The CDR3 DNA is TGCAGTGCTAGAGATCTCAGGACAGGGCAGTACAATGAGCAGTTCTTC.

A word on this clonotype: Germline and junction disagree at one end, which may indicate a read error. The CDR3 region has the DNA TGTGCCAGCAGTTCCCAGGGTCCAGATACTCAGTATTTT. It is translated as CASSSQGPDTQYF. The rearrangement links TRBV6-5 to TRBJ2-3; maybe TRBD1 (5 bases). CDR3 size: 13 residues. Germline V gene data show CDR1 as MNHEY and CDR2 as SVGAGI.

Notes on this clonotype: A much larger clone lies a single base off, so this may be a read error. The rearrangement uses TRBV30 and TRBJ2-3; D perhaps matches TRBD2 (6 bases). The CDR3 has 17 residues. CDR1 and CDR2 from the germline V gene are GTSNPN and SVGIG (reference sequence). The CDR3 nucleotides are TGTGCCTGTCGGCGGCCGGGGGACCCCGGAAGCACAGATACGCATTATTTT. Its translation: CACRRPGDPGSTDTHYF.

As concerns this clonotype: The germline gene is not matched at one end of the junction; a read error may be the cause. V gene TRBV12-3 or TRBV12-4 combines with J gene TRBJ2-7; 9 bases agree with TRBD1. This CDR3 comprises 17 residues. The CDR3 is CAGSSSPGTGYSYDQYF. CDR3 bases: TGTGCCGGCAGTTCATCCCCCGGGACAGGGTACTCCTACGACCAGTACTTC.

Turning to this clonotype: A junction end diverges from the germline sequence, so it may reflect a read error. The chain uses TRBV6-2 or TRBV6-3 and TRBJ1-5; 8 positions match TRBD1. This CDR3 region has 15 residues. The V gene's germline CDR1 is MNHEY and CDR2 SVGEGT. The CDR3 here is CASSYRSGGNQSQHF. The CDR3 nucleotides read TGCGCCAGCAGTTACCGCTCAGGGGGCAATCAGTCCCAGCATTTT.

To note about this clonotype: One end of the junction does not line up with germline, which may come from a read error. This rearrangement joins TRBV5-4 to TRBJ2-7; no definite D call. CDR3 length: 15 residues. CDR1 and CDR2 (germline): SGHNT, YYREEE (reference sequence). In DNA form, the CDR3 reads TGTGCCAGCAGCCCAGGACCAGAGGTAACCTATGAGCAGTACTTC. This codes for CASSPGPEVTYEQYF.

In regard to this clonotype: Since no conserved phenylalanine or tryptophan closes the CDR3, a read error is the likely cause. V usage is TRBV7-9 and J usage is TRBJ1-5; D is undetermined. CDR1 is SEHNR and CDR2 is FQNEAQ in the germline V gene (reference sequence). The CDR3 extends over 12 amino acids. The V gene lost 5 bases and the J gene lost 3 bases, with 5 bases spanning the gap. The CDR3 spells CASSPSNQPQHS. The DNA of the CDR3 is TGTGCCAGCAGCCCTTCCAATCAGCCCCAGCATTCT.

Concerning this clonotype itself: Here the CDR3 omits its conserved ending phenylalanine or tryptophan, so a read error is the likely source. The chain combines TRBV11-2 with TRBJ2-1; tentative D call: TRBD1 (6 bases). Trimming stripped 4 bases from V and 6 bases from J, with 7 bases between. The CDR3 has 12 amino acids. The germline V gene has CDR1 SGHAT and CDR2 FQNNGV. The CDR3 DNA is TGTGCCAGCAGCTCACAGGGCAATGAGCAGTTCCTC. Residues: CASSSQGNEQFL.

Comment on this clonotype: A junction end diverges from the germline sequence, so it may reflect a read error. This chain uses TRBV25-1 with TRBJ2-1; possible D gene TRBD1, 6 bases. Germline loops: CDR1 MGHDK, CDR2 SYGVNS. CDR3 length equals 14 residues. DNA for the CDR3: TGTGCCATCAGTAGGGGGTTTGAGGCACATGAGCAGTTCTTC. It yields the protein CAISRGFEAHEQFF.

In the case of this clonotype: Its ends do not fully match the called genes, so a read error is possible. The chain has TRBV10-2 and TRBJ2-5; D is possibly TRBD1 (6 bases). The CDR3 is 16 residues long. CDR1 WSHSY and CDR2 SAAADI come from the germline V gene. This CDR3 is CASGEGQRLQEITQYF. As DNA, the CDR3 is TGCGCCAGCGGTGAAGGACAGAGACTACAAGAGATAACCCAGTATTTC.

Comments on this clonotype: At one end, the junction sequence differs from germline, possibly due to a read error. The CDR3 here is CASSQGLNMNAEAFF. The CDR3 DNA reads as TGTGCCAGCAGCCAAGGCCTTAATATGAACGCTGAAGCCTTCTTT. This sequence joins TRBV4-1 and TRBJ1-1; D not resolved. Per germline, CDR1 MGHRA and CDR2 YSYEKL. The CDR3 length is 15 residues.

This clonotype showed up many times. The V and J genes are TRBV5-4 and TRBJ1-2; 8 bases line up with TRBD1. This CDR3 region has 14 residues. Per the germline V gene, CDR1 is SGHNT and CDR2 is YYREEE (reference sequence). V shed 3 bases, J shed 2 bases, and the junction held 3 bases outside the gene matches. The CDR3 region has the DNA TGTGCCAGCAGCTCTGGACAGGGAAACTATGGCTACACCTTC. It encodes CASSSGQGNYGYTF.

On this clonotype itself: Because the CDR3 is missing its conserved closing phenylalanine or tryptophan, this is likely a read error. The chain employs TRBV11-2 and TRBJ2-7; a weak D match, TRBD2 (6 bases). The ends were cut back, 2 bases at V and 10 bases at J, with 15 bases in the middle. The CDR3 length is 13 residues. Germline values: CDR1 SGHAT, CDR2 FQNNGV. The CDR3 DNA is TGTGCCAGCAGCTTAAGTGAGCTAGCGCCACAGTACCTC. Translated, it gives CASSLSELAPQYL.

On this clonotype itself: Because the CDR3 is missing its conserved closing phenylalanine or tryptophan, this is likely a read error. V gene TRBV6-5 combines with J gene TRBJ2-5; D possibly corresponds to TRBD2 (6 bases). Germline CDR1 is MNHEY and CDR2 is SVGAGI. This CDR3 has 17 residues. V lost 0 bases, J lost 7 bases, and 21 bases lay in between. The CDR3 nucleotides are TGTGCCAGCAGTTACTCGGTTCTAGCGAGAGAAGGGGCGACCCAGTACGTC. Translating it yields CASSYSVLAREGATQYV.

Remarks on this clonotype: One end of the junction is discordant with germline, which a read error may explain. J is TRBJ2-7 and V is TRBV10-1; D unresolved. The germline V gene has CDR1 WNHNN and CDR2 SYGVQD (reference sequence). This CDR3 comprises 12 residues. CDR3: CANSENSGEQYF. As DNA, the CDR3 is TGCGCCAACAGTGAGAATAGTGGCGAGCAGTACTTC.

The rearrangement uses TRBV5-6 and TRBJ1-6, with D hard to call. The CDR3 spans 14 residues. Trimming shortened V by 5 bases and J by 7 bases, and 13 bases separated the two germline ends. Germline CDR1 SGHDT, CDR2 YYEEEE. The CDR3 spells CASRGSSINSPLHF. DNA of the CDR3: TGTGCCAGCAGAGGTAGCTCAATCAATTCACCCCTCCACTTT.

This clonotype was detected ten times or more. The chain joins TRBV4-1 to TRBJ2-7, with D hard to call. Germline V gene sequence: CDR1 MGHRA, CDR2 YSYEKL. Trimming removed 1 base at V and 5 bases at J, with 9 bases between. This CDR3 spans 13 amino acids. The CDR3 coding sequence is TGCGCCAGCAGCCAAGTCGGAGCTAACGAGCAGTACTTC. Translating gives CASSQVGANEQYF.

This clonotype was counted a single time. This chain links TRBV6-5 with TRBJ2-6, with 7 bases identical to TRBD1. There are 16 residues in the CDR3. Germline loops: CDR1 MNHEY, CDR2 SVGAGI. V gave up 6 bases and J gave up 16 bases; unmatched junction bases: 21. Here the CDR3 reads CASRARDRTGANILTF. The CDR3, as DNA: TGTGCCAGCAGGGCACGGGACAGAACCGGGGCCAACATTCTGACTTTC.

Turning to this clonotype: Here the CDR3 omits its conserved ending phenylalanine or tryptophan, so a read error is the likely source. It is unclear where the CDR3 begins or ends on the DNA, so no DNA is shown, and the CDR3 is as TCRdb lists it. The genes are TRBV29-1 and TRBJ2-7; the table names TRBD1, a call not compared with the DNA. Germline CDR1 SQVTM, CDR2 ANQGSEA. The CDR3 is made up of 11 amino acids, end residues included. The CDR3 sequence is CSVEGANELYL.

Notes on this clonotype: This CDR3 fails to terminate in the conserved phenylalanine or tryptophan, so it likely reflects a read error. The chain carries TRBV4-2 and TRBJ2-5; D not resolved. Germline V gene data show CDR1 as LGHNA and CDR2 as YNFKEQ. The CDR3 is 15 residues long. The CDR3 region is CASGQDFRAQEIQYL. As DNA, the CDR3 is TGTGCCAGCGGCCAAGATTTCCGGGCCCAAGAGATCCAGTACCTC.

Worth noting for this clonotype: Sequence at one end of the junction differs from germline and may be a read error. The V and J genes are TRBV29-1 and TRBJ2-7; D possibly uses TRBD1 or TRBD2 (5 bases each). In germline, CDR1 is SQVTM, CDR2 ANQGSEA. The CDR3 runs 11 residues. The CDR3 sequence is CGVGTGSRQYF. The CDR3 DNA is TGCGGCGTTGGGACGGGTTCACGGCAGTACTTC.